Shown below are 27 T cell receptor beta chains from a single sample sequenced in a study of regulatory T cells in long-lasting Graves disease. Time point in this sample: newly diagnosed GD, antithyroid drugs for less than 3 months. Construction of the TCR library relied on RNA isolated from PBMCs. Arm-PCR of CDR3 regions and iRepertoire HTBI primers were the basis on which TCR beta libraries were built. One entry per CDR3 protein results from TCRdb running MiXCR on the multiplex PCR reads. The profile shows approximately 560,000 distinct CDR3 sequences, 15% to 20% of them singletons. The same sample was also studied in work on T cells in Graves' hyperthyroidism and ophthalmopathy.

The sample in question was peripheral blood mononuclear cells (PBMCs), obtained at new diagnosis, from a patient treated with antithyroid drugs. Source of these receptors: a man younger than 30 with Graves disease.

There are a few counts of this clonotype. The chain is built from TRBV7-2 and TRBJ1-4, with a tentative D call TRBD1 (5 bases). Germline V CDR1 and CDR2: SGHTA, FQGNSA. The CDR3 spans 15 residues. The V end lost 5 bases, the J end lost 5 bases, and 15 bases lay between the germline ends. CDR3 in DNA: TGTGCCAGCAGCCCGGGACTACGAGGAAATGAAAAACTGTTTTTT. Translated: CASSPGLRGNEKLFF.

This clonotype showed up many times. This CDR3 is CASSSELAGDNEQFF. The CDR3 DNA reads TGTGCCAGCAGCTCCGAACTAGCGGGAGACAATGAGCAGTTCTTC. The chain links TRBV7-9 to TRBJ2-1; 11 bases align to TRBD2. Germline V lookup: CDR1 SEHNR, CDR2 FQNEAQ (reference sequence). This CDR3 has 15 amino acids. J lost 5 bases, V lost 4 bases, and 4 bases had no gene match.

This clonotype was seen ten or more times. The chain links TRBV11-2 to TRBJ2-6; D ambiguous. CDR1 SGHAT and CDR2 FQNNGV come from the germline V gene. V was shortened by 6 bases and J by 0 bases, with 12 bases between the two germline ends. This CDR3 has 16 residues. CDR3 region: CASSNVWASGANVLTF. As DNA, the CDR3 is TGTGCCAGCAGTAATGTCTGGGCCTCTGGGGCCAACGTCCTGACTTTC.

The CDR3 DNA sequence: TGTGCCAGCAGTTACGCGGGAGGGCCGTCCGAGACCCAGTACTTC. It encodes CASSYAGGPSETQYF. The V call is TRBV6-5, the J call TRBJ2-5; TRBD2 agrees at 9 bases. V dropped 2 bases and J dropped 5; count of bases not matched to a gene: 6. This CDR3 has 15 amino acids. CDR1 and CDR2 from the germline V gene are MNHEY and SVGAGI.

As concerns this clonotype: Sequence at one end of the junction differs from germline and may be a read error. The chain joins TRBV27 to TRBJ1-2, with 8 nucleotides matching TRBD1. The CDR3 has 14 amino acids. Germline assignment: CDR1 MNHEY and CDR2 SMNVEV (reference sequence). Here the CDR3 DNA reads TGTGCCAGCAGTTCCGGACAGGGCATCTATGGCCACACCTTC. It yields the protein CASSSGQGIYGHTF.

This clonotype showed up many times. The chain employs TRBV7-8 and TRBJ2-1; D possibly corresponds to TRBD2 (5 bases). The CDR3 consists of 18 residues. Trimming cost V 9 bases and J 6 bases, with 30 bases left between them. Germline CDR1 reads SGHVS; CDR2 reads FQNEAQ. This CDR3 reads CASIALAGSRGFGNEQFF. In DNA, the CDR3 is TGTGCCAGTATCGCGTTGGCGGGTTCCCGAGGATTTGGCAATGAGCAGTTCTTC.

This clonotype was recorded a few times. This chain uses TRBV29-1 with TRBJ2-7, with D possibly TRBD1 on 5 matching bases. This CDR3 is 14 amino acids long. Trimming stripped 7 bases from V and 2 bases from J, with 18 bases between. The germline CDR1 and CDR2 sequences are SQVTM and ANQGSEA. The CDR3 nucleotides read TGCAGCGCCGGACCGACAGTGGATCCCTACGAGCAGTACTTC. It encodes CSAGPTVDPYEQYF.

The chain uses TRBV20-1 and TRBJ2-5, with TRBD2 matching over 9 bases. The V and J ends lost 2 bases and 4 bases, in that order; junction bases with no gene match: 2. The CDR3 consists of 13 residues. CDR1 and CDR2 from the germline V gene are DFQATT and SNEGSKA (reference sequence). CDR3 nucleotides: TGCAGTGCTAGAAAGACTAGCGGAGAGACCCAGTACTTC. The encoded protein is CSARKTSGETQYF.

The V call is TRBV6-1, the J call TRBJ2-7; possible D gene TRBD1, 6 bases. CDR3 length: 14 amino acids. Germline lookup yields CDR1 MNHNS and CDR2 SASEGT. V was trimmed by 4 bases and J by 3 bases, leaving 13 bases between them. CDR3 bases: TGTGCCAGCAGTGTCGACCGGGACAACTACGAGCAGTACTTC. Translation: CASSVDRDNYEQYF.

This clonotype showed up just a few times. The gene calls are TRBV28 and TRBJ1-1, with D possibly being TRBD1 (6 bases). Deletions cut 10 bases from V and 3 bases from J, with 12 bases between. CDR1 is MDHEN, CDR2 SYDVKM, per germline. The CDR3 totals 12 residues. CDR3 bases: TGTGCCATTACAGGGTCCCACACTGAAGCTTTCTTT. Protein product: CAITGSHTEAFF.

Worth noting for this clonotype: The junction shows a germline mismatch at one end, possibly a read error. This CDR3 is CASSRKDSSSGITIYF. CDR3 bases: TGCGCCAGCAGCCGAAAGGACAGTAGCTCTGGAATCACCATATATTTT. The V gene is TRBV4-1, the J gene TRBJ1-3; D perhaps matches TRBD1 (6 bases). CDR1 and CDR2 from the germline V gene are MGHRA and YSYEKL. The CDR3 has 16 residues.

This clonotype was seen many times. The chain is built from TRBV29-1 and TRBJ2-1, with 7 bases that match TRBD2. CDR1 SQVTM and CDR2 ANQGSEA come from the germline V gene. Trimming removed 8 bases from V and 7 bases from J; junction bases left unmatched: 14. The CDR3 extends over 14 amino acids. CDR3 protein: CSTQKAGAGNEQFF. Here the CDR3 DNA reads TGCAGCACTCAAAAGGCGGGAGCCGGAAATGAGCAGTTCTTC.

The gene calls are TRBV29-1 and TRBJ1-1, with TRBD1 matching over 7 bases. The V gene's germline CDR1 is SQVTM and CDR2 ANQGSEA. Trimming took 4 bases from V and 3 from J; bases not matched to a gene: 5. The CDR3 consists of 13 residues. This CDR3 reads CSVVIGTDTEAFF. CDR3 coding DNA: TGCAGCGTTGTAATTGGGACAGACACTGAAGCTTTCTTT.

The CDR3 bases are TGTGCCAGTAGTATGTTCGGTAGCGGGAGATATGTAGATACGCAGTATTTT. Protein product: CASSMFGSGRYVDTQYF. The chain joins TRBV19 to TRBJ2-3, with 9 bases aligning to TRBD2. CDR3 length equals 17 residues. Looked up from germline, CDR1 is LNHDA and CDR2 is SQIVND (reference sequence). The J segment lost 5 bases and the V segment lost 3 bases, leaving 12 bases of the junction unmatched.

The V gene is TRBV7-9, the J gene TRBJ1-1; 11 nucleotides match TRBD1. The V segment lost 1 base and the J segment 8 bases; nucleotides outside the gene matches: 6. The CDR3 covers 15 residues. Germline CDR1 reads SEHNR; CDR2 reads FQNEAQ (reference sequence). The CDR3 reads CASSLVGQGAIEAFF. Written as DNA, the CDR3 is TGTGCCAGCAGCTTAGTAGGACAGGGGGCGATCGAAGCTTTCTTT.

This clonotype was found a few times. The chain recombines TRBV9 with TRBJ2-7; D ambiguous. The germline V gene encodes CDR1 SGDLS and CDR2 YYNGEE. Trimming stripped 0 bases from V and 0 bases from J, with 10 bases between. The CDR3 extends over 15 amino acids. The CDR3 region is CASSVDFSASYEQYF. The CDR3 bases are TGTGCCAGCAGCGTAGACTTCTCGGCCTCCTACGAGCAGTACTTC.

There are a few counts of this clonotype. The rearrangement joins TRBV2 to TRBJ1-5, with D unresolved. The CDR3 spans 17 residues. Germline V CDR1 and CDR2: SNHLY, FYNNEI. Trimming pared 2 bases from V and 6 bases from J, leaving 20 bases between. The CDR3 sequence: CASSEKNVTLIFQPQHF. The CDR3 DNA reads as TGTGCCAGCAGTGAAAAGAATGTGACGCTTATATTTCAGCCCCAGCATTTT.

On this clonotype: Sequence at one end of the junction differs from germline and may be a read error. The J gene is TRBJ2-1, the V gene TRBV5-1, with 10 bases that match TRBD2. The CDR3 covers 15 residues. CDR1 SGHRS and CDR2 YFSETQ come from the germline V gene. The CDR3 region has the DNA TGTGCCAGCGGGGGGGACTACCGATCCTACAATGAGCAGTTCTTC. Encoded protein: CASGGDYRSYNEQFF. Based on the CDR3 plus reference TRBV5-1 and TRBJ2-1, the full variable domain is KAGVTQTPRYLIKTRGQQVTLSCSPISGHRSVSWYQQTPGQGLQFLFEYFSETQRNKGNFPGRFSGRQFSNSRSEMNVSTLELGDSALYLCASGGDYRSYNEQFFGPGTRLTVL.

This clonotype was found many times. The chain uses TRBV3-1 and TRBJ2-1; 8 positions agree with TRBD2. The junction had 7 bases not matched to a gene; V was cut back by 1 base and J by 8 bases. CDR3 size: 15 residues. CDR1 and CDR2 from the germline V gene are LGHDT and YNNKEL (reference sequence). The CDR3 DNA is TGTGCCAGCAGCCAAGGGCAAGCGGGAGTAGATGAGCAGTTCTTC. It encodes CASSQGQAGVDEQFF.

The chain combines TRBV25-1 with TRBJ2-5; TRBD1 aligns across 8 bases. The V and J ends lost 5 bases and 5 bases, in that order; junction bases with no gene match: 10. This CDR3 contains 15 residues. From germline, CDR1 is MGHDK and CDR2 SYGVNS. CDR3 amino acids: CASSPPTTGAETQYF. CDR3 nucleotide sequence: TGTGCCAGCAGTCCCCCCACGACAGGGGCCGAGACCCAGTACTTC.

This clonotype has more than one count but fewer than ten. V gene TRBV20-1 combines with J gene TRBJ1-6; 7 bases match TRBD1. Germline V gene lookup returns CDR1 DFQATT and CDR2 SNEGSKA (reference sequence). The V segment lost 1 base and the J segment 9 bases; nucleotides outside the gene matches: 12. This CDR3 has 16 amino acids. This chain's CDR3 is CSARVPGAQGVSPLHF. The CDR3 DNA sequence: TGCAGTGCTAGAGTCCCAGGAGCCCAGGGGGTTTCACCCCTCCACTTT.

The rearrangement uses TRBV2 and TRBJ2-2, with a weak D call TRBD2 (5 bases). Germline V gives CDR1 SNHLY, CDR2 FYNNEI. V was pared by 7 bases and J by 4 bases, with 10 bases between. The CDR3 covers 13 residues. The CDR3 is CASTGLATGELFF. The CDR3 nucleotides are TGTGCCAGCACAGGACTTGCCACCGGGGAGCTGTTTTTT.

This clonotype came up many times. The CDR3 is CASSNPTGYNEQFF. Here the CDR3 DNA reads TGTGCCAGCAGTAACCCAACGGGGTACAATGAGCAGTTCTTC. The V and J genes are TRBV27 and TRBJ2-1; D is perhaps TRBD2 (5 bases). There are 14 residues in the CDR3. Germline CDR1 MNHEY, CDR2 SMNVEV (reference sequence). V dropped 5 bases and J dropped 4 bases, with 12 bases sitting between them.

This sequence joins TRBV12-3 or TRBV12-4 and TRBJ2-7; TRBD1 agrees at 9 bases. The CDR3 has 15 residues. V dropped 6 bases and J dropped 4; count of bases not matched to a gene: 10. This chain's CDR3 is CASSGTGKVSYEQYF. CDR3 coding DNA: TGTGCCAGCAGCGGGACAGGGAAGGTTTCGTACGAGCAGTACTTC.

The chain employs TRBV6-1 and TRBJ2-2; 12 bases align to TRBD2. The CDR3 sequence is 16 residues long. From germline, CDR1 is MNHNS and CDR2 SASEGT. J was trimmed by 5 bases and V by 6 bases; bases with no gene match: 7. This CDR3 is CASRLGLAGRTGELFF. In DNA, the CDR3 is TGTGCCAGCAGACTCGGACTAGCGGGGCGAACCGGGGAGCTGTTTTTT.

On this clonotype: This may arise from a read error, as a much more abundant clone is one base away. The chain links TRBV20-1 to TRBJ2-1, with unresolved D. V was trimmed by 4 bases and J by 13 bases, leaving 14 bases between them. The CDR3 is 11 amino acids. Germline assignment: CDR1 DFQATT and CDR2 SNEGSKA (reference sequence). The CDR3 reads CSANSRETQFF. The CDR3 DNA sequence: TGCAGTGCTAATAGCAGAGAGACCCAGTTCTTC.

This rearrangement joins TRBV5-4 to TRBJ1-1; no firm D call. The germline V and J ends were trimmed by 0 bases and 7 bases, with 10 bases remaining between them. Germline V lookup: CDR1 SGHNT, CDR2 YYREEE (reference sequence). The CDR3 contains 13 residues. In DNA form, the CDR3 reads TGTGCCAGCAGCTTGGTTGGAGAGATTGAAGCTTTCTTT. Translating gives CASSLVGEIEAFF.